The entry that follows covers one TCR beta chain sequence. The CDR3 covers 16 residues. The V gene end was trimmed by 0 bases and the J gene end by 4 bases; junction bases not matched to a gene: 4. Germline lookup yields CDR1 LGHNA and CDR2 YSLEER. The data were obtained in a study of cytomegalovirus exposure and HLA in healthy donors. PCR involved 60 Vbeta and 13 Jbeta primers. Original data processing: A later analysis counted about 80 million unique TCR beta chains, 9.5 million to 13 million shared. Measured with immunoSEQ multiplex PCR; TCRdb has only the in-frame clones, and not every one. V and J calls and clone size are given by that table; D and trimming were obtained from the DNA. The table has about 76,000 clones, under 85% seen once; the top ten hold 8% to 9.5%.

Sample: PBMCs. The clonotype originates from a middle-aged woman in good health and CMV-seropositive. This chain links TRBV4-3 with TRBJ2-3, with 10 positions matching TRBD1. CDR3 loop: CASSQEDRGEADTQYF. CDR3 coding DNA: TGCGCCAGCAGCCAAGAGGACAGGGGGGAAGCAGATACGCAGTATTTT.